This T cell receptor (beta chain) comes out of a study of CXCR3-negative and CXCR3-positive naive CD8 T cells. Study-level results: Cryopreservation partially decreased CXCR3 expression, and most assays used fresh PBMCs. Naive cells positive for CXCR3 carried more hydrophobic TRB CDR3s than CXCR3-negative ones. Comparably high diversity marked both naive subsets, whereas memory CD8+ cells had much lower diversity.

The CDR3 runs 15 residues. The germline V gene has CDR1 SGDLS and CDR2 YYNGEE. Comments on this clonotype: Its antigen is undetermined.

The authors prepared UMI-labeled TRB cDNA libraries by 5' RACE. TCRdb reworked the 5' RACE reads into one entry per CDR3 protein, no DNA. Here the sample table reports fewer than 65,000 distinct CDR3 sequences. At 300,000 to 350,000 cells each, triplicate sorts were carried out for each CD8+ T cell subset. Naive CD8+ T cells showed a CD45RO-CCR7+CD27+CD95- phenotype. This rearrangement joins TRBV9 to TRBJ2-3; there is no DNA to check the TCRdb D call of TRBD1. The sequence derives from a human donor in good health. Some clones in this sample may be carry-over from other donors' samples. Sequences were obtained from naive CXCR3+ CD8+ T cells from blood. Subset specified: CD45RO-CCR7+CD27+CD95- naive CD8+ T cells expressing CXCR3 (TNR3+). Here the CDR3 reads CASSPFPQDTDTQYF.